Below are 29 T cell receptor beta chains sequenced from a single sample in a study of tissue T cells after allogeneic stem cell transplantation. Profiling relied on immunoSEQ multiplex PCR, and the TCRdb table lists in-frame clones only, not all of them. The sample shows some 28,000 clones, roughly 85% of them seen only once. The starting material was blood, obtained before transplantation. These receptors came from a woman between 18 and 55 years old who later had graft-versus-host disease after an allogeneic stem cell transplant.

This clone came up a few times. CDR3 sequence (DNA): TGTGCCAGCAGCTGGGACCGGACAGGGGGGTCACCCCTCCACTTT. Residues: CASSWDRTGGSPLHF. The rearrangement uses TRBV7-2 and TRBJ1-6, with 10 bases matching TRBD1. The junction had 7 bases not matched to a gene; V was cut back by 4 bases and J by 10 bases. CDR1 SGHTA and CDR2 FQGNSA come from the germline V gene. This CDR3 is 15 amino acids long.

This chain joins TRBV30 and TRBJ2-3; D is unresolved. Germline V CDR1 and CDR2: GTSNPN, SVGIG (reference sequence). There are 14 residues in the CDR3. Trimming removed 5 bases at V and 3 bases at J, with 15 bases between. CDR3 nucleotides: TGTGCCTGGCAGCCCGGCAGTAGAACAGATACGCAGTATTTT. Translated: CAWQPGSRTDTQYF. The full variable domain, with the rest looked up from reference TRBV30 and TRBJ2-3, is SQTIHQWPATLVQPVGSPLSLECTVEGTSNPNLYWYRQAAGRGLQLLFYSVGIGQISSEVPQNLSASRPQDRQFILSSKKLLLSDSGFYLCAWQPGSRTDTQYFGPGTRLTVL.

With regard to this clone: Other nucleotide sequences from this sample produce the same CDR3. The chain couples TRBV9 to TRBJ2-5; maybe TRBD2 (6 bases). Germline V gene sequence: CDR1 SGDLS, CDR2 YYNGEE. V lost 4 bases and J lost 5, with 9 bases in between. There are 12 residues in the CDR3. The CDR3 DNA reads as TGTGCCAGCAGCCCAGGAGGGGAGACCCAGTACTTC. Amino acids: CASSPGGETQYF.

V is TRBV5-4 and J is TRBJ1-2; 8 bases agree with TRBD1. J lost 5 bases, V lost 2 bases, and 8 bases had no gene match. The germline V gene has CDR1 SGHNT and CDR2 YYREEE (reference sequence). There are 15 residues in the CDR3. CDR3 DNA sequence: TGTGCCAGCAGCTTCCTACAGGGGGGAGGGTATGGCTACACCTTC. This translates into CASSFLQGGGYGYTF.

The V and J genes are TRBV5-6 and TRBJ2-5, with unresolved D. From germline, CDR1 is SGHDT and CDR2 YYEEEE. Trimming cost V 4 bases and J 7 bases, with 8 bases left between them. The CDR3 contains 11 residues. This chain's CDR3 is CASSTIGTQYF. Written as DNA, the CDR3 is TGTGCCAGCAGCACTATCGGGACCCAGTACTTC.

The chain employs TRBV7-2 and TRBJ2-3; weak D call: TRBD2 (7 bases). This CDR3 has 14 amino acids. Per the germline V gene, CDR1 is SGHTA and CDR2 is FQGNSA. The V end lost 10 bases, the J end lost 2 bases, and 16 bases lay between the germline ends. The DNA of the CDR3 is TGTGCCACCCAAAGGGGGGGAACCACAGATACGCAGTATTTT. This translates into CATQRGGTTDTQYF.

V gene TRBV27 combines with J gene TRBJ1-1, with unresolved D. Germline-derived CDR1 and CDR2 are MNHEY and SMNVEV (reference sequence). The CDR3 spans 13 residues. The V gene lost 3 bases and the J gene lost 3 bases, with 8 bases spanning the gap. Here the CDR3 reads CASSLQADTEAFF. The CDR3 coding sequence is TGTGCCAGCAGTTTGCAGGCGGACACTGAAGCTTTCTTT.

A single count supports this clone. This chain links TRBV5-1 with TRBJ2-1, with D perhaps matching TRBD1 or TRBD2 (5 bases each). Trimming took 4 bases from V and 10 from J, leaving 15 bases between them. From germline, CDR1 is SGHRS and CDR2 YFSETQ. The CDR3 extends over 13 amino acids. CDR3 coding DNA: TGCGCCAGCAGCGTGGGGGAAGATTGGGAGCAGTTCTTC. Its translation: CASSVGEDWEQFF.

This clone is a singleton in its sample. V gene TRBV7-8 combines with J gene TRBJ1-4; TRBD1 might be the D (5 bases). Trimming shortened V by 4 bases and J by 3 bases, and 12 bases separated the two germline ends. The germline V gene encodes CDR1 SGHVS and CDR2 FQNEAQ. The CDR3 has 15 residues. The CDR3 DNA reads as TGTGCCAGCAGCTCCCGCAGGGACGCTAATGAAAAACTGTTTTTT. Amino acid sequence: CASSSRRDANEKLFF. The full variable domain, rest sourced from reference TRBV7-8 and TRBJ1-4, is GAGVSQSPRYKVAKRGQDVALRCDPISGHVSLFWYQQALGQGPEFLTYFQNEAQLDKSGLPSDRFFAERPEGSVSTLKIQRTQQEDSAVYLCASSSRRDANEKLFFGSGTQLSVL.

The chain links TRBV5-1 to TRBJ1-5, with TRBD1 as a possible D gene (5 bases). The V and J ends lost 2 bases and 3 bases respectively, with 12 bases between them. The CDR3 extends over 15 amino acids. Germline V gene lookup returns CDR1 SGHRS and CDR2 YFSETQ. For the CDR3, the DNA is TGCGCCAGCAGCTTAACAGGCCTAGACAATCAGCCCCAGCATTTT. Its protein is CASSLTGLDNQPQHF.

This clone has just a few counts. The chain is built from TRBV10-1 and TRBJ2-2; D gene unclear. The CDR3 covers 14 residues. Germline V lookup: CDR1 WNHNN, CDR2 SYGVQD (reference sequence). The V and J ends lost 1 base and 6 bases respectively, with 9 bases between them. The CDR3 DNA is TGCGCCAGCAGTGAGTACGCAATCCCCGGGGAGCTGTTTTTT. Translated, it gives CASSEYAIPGELFF.

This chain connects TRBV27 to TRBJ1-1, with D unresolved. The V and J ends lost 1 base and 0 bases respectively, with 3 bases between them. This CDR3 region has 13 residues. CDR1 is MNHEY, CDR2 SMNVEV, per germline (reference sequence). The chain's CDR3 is CASSLFMNTEAFF. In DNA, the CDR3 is TGTGCCAGCAGTTTATTCATGAACACTGAAGCTTTCTTT.

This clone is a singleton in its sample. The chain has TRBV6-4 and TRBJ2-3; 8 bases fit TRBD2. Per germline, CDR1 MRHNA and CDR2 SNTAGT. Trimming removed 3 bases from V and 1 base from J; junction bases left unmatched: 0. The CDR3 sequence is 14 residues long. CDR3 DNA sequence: TGTGCCAGCAGTGAGCGGGGGGGCACAGATACGCAGTATTTT. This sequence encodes CASSERGGTDTQYF.

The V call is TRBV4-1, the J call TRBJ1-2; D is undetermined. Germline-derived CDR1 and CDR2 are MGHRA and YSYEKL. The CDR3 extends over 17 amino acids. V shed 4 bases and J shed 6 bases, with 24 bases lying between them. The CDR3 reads CASSPIAQAGIFNGYTF. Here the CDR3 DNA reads TGCGCCAGCAGCCCTATCGCCCAGGCAGGCATATTTAATGGCTACACCTTC.

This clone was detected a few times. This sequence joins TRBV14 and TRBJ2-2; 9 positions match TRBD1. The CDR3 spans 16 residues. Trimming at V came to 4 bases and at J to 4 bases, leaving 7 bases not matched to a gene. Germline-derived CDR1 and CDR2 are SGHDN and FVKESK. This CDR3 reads CASSPSGQGSTGELFF. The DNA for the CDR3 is TGTGCCAGCAGCCCGTCCGGACAGGGGAGCACCGGGGAGCTGTTTTTT. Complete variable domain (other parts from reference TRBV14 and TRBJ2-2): EAGVTQFPSHSVIEKGQTVTLRCDPISGHDNLYWYRRVMGKEIKFLLHFVKESKQDESGMPNNRFLAERTGGTYSTLKVQPAELEDSGVYFCASSPSGQGSTGELFFGEGSRLTVL.

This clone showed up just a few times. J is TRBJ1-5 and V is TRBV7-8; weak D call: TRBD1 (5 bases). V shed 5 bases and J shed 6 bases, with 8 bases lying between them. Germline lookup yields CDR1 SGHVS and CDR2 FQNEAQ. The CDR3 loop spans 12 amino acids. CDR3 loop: CASSRGGQPQHF. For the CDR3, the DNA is TGTGCCAGCAGCCGTGGGGGTCAGCCCCAGCATTTT. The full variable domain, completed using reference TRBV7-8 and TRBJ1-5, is GAGVSQSPRYKVAKRGQDVALRCDPISGHVSLFWYQQALGQGPEFLTYFQNEAQLDKSGLPSDRFFAERPEGSVSTLKIQRTQQEDSAVYLCASSRGGQPQHFGDGTRLSIL.

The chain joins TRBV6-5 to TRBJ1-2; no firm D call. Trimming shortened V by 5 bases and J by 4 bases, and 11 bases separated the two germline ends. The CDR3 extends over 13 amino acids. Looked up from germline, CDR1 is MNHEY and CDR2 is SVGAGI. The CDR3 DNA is TGTGCCAGCAGTCCTGGACGAGCCTATGGCTACACCTTC. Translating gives CASSPGRAYGYTF.

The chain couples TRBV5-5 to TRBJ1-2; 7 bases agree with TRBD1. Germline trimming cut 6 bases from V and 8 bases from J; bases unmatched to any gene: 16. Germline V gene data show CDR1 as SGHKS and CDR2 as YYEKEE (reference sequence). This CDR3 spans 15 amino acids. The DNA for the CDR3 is TGTGCCAGCAACTATGAACAGGGGAGTCGAGAAGGCTACACCTTC. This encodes CASNYEQGSREGYTF.

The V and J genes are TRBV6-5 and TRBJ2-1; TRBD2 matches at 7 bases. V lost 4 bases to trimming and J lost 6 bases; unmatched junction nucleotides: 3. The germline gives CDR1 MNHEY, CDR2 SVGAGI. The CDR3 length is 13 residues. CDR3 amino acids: CASSSSGGNEQFF. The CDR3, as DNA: TGTGCCAGCAGTTCCTCGGGGGGCAATGAGCAGTTCTTC.

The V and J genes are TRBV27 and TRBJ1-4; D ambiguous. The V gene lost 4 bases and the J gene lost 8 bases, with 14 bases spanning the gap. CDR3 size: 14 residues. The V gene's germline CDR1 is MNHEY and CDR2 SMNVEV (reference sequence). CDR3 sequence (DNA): TGTGCCAGCAGTTACCGGCCACAACCGGAAAAACTGTTTTTT. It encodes CASSYRPQPEKLFF. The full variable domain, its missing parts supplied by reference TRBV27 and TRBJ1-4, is EAQVTQNPRYLITVTGKKLTVTCSQNMNHEYMSWYRQDPGLGLRQIYYSMNVEVTDKGDVPEGYKVSRKEKRNFPLILESPSPNQTSLYFCASSYRPQPEKLFFGSGTQLSVL.

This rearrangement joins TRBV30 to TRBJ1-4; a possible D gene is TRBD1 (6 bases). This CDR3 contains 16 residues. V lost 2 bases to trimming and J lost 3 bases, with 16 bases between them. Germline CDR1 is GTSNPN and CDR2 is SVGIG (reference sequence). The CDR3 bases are TGTGCCTGGAGTCCGATCCAGGGGAGGGCTAATGAAAAACTGTTTTTT. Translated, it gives CAWSPIQGRANEKLFF.

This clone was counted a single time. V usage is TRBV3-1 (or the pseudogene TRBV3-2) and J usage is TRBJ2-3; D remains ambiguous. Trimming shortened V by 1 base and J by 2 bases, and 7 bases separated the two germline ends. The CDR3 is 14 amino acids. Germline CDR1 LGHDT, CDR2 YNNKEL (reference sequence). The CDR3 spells CASSQVGYTDTQYF. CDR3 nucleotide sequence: TGTGCCAGCAGCCAAGTTGGGTACACAGATACGCAGTATTTT.

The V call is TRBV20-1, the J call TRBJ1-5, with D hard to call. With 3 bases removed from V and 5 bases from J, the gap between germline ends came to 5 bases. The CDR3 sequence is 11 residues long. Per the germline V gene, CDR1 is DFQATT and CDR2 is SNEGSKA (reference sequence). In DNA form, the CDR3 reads TGCAGTGCTAGCCCAGATCAGCCCCAGCATTTT. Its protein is CSASPDQPQHF.

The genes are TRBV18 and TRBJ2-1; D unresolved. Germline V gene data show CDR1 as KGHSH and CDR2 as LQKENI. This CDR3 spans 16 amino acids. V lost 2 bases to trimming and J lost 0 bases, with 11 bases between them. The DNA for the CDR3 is TGTGCCAGCTCACCAGTCTACACGAGCTCCTACAATGAGCAGTTCTTC. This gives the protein CASSPVYTSSYNEQFF.

CDR3 DNA sequence: TGTGCCAGCAGCCTAAGACCGGACTCCTACGAGCAGTACTTC. This gives the protein CASSLRPDSYEQYF. The V and J genes are TRBV7-2 and TRBJ2-7; D ambiguous. Germline CDR1 reads SGHTA; CDR2 reads FQGNSA. V lost 5 bases, J lost 0 bases, and 11 bases lay in between. This CDR3 is built from 14 residues.

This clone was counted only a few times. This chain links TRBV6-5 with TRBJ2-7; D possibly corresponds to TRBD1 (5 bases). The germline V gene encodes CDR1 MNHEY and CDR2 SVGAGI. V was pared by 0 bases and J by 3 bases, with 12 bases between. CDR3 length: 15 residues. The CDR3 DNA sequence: TGTGCCAGCAGTTACTCAGGGCAGGGAATCTACGAGCAGTACTTC. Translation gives CASSYSGQGIYEQYF.

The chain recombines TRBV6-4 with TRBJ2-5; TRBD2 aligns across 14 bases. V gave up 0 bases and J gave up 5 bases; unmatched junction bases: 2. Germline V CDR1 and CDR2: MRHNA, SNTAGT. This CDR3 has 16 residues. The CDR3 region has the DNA TGTGCCAGCAGTGACTCGACTAGCGGGGGGGCCGAGACCCAGTACTTC. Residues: CASSDSTSGGAETQYF.

The DNA of the CDR3 is TGTGCCAGCAGCCAAGATGGTGAACAGCATAACACCGGGGAGCTGTTTTTT. This translates into CASSQDGEQHNTGELFF. The chain joins TRBV4-2 to TRBJ2-2, with D hard to call. CDR1 is LGHNA and CDR2 is YNFKEQ in the germline V gene. The CDR3 consists of 17 residues. Trimming pared 0 bases from V and 2 bases from J, leaving 13 bases between.

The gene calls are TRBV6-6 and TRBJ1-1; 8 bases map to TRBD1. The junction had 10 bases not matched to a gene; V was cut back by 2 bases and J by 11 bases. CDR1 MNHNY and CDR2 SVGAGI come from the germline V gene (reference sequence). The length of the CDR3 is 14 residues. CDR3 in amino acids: CASSYPQTGEGAFF. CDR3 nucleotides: TGTGCCAGCAGTTACCCTCAGACAGGGGAGGGGGCTTTCTTT.